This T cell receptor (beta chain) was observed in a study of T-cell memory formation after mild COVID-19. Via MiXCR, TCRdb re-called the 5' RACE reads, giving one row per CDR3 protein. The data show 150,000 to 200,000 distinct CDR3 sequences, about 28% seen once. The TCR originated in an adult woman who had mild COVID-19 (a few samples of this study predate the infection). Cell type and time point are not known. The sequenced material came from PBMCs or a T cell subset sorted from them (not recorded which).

The CDR3 nucleotides read TGTGCCAGCAGTTTAAGGAGGACTAGAGGCTCTGGGGCCAACGTCCTGACTTTC. Its protein is CASSLRRTRGSGANVLTF. The chain recombines TRBV12-3 or TRBV12-4 with TRBJ2-6, with 7 bases aligning to TRBD2. Trimming cost V 2 bases and J 0 bases; bases outside gene matches: 7. The length of the CDR3 is 18 residues.